These 3 T cell receptor beta chains were sequenced from one sample in a study of T cell repertoires in cytomegalovirus infection. MiXCR was run by TCRdb on the reads, yielding one entry per CDR3 protein. Of roughly 500,000 distinct CDR3 sequences listed, about 17% are singletons. Sequencing was done on a sample of CD8+ T cells from PBMCs. The receptor set was obtained from a human donor in good health (CMV status not recorded). Some clones in this sample may be carry-over from other donors' samples.

The chain joins TRBV29-1 to TRBJ2-7, with 8 bases that match TRBD1. Germline V lookup: CDR1 SQVTM, CDR2 ANQGSEA. This CDR3 comprises 14 residues. V lost 3 bases, J lost 0 bases, and 4 bases stayed unmatched. The CDR3 loop reads CSVEDRDNSYEQYF. CDR3 DNA sequence: TGCAGCGTTGAGGACAGGGACAACTCCTACGAGCAGTACTTC.

V is TRBV2 and J is TRBJ2-5, with D perhaps TRBD2 (6 bases). Germline lookup yields CDR1 SNHLY and CDR2 FYNNEI. This CDR3 is 15 amino acids long. With 5 bases removed from V and 4 bases from J, the gap between germline ends came to 17 bases. CDR3 region: CASSNRPRGSETQYF. The CDR3 nucleotides read TGTGCCAGCAGTAACCGGCCCCGGGGGTCAGAGACCCAGTACTTC.

This clonotype was observed at least ten times. This chain uses TRBV10-3 with TRBJ2-7; TRBD1 matches at 8 bases. Germline loops: CDR1 ENHRY, CDR2 SYGVKD. V lost 6 bases, J lost 2 bases, and 6 bases stayed unmatched. This CDR3 has 14 residues. In DNA, the CDR3 is TGTGCCATCAGGAGACAGGGGCCCACCTACGAGCAGTACTTC. It codes for CAIRRQGPTYEQYF.